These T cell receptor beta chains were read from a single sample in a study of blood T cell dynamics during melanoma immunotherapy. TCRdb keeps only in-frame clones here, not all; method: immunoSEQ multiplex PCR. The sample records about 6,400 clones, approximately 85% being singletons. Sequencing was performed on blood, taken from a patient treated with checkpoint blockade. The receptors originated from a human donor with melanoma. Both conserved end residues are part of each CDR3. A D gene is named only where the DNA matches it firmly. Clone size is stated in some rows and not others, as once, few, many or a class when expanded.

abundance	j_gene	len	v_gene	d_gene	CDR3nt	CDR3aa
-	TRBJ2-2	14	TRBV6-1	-	TGTGCCAGCACAAAGGGCAATGTGAACGGGGAGCTGTTTTTT	CASTKGNVNGELFF
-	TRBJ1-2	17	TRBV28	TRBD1	TGTGCCAGCAGTCGATCCGGGACAGGGAGGGGGATCTATGGCTACACCTTC	CASSRSGTGRGIYGYTF
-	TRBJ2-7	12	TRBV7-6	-	TGTGCCAGCAGCATACAGGGTAGAGAGCAGTACTTC	CASSIQGREQYF
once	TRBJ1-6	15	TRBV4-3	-	TGCGCCAGCAGCCCGGACAGCTCCTATAATTCACCCCTCCACTTT	CASSPDSSYNSPLHF
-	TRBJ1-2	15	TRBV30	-	TGTGCCTGGAGTGTACGGGGCAGTAATTCCTATGGCTACACCTTC	CAWSVRGSNSYGYTF
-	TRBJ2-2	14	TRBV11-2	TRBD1	TGTGCCAGCAGCCCGGGGACAGTCACCGGGGAGCTGTTTTTT	CASSPGTVTGELFF
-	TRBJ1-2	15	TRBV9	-	TGTGCCAGCAGCCCCGGGGGAGAGGCCTTCAATGGCTACACCTTC	CASSPGGEAFNGYTF
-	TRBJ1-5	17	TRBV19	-	TGTGCCAGTGCCCCTGGGGTGGGAGGCAACGGCAATCAGCCCCAGCATTTT	CASAPGVGGNGNQPQHF
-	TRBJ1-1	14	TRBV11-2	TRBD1	TGTGCCAGCAGCTTGGACAGGCGAGGAACTGAAGCTTTCTTT	CASSLDRRGTEAFF
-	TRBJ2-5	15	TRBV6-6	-	TGTGCCAGCAGTTACACCAGGGGAGTGGGAGAGACCCAGTACTTC	CASSYTRGVGETQYF
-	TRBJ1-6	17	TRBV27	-	TGTGCCAGCAGGGCTACAGGGTTAAGGTCCTATAATTCACCCCTCCACTTT	CASRATGLRSYNSPLHF
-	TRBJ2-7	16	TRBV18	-	TGTGCCAGCTCACCGAGAGAAGTCCCTTCGGGGTACGAGCAGTACTTC	CASSPREVPSGYEQYF
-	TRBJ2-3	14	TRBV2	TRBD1	TGTGCCAGCAATCGGGACAGGGGCACAGATACGCAGTATTTT	CASNRDRGTDTQYF
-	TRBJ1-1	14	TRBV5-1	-	TGCGCCAGCAGCCGTGGACAGCCTGGCACTGAAGCTTTCTTT	CASSRGQPGTEAFF
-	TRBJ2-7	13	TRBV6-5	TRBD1	TGTGCCAGCAACCCCGGGACAGGGGGCGAGCAGTACTTC	CASNPGTGGEQYF
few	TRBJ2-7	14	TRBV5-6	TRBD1	TGTGCCAGCAGCTACCGGGACAGGCCGTTGGAGCAGTACTTC	CASSYRDRPLEQYF
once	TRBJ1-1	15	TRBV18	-	TGTGCCAGCTCGTGGGGTGGAGGGGGAAACACTGAAGCTTTCTTT	CASSWGGGGNTEAFF
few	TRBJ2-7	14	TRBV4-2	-	TGTGCCAGCAGCCAAGGGGGAGGCTCCTACGAGCAGTACTTC	CASSQGGGSYEQYF